This T cell receptor beta chain was observed in a study of OX40 agonist ivuxolimab in advanced cancers. The method was immunoSEQ multiplex PCR; TCRdb's version includes in-frame clones alone and lacks a portion of them. Of some 14,000 clones listed, roughly 69% are singletons. Study-level points and caveats: Compared with others, partial responders at 0.1-3.0 mg/kg displayed clonal expansion among the lowest.

As concerns this clone: Its antigen is currently unknown.

V was trimmed by 3 bases and J by 0 bases, leaving 5 bases between them. This CDR3 has 13 residues. Germline lookup yields CDR1 LNHDA and CDR2 SQIVND (reference sequence). J is TRBJ2-5 and V is TRBV19; no reliable D call. The sample in question was CD4+ or CD8+ T cells sorted from blood, obtained in a trial of the OX40 agonist ivuxolimab. The sequence came from an adult with an advanced solid tumor such as melanoma, head and neck, liver or kidney cancer. The CDR3, as DNA: TGTGCCAGTAGTATCCACAACCAAGAGACCCAGTACTTC. Protein: CASSIHNQETQYF.